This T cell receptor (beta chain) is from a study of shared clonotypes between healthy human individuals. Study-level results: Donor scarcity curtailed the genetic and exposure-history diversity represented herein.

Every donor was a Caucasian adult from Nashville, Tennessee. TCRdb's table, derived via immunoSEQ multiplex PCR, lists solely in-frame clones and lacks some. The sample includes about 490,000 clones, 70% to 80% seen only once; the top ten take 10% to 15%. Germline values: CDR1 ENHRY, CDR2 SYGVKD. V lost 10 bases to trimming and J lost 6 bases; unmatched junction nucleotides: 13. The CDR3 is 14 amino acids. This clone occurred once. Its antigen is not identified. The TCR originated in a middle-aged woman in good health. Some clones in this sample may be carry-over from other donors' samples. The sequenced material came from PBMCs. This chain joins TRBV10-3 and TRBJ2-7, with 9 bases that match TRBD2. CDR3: CATSEIAGVSEQYF. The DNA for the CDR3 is TGTGCCACCTCGGAGATAGCGGGAGTCTCCGAGCAGTACTTC.